This entry concerns a single T cell receptor beta chain. Antigen: not known. The data originate from a study of T cell responses to AZD1222 COVID-19 vaccine. V lost 2 bases, J lost 3 bases, and 10 bases lay in between. Germline CDR1 SGHVS, CDR2 FQNEAQ. The CDR3 extends over 14 amino acids. Some clones are missing from TCRdb's copy, which holds only in-frame ones; the method was immunoSEQ multiplex PCR. The table shows 130,000 to 150,000 clones, with about 91% occurring only once. Findings and limits, study-wide: Nearly half of spike-specific TCRs reportedly go after variant regions that carry no mutations. It should be noted that donors were predominantly white British and more often female, and clonal diversity was possibly underestimated.

This sample comprised peripheral blood, obtained on day 0 of AZD1222 vaccination. The J gene is TRBJ1-1, the V gene TRBV7-8; D perhaps matches TRBD1 (6 bases). The sequence was collected from an adult in good health. The CDR3 here is CASSLLGADTEAFF. The CDR3 DNA sequence: TGTGCCAGCAGCTTACTGGGGGCCGACACTGAAGCTTTCTTT.